The clone carrying this TCR beta chain was counted only a few times. What it binds is unknown. These data are taken from a study of T cell repertoires in cytomegalovirus infection. As for the study in general: Researchers turned to recently identified HLA-C-restricted CMV epitopes as well as well-studied HLA-B-restricted ones. Public TCR beta signatures provided an indication of both CMV infection and a matching HLA type.

TCRdb recomputed calls from the reads with MiXCR, one row per CDR3 protein. The sample consists of approximately 910,000 distinct CDR3 sequences, approximately 31% of them appearing once. Study conclusions and caveats: Cumulated frequencies of public TCR beta families served to identify carriers of CMV plus the relevant HLA.

This CDR3 is 17 amino acids long. Trimming left V 2 bases short and J 2 bases short, with 13 bases between. Germline lookup yields CDR1 MNHNS and CDR2 SASEGT. V gene TRBV6-1 combines with J gene TRBJ1-6; no definite D call. Sequencing used cultured CD8+ T cells from PBMCs, obtained from culture after CMV antigen stimulation. This TCR was recovered from a human donor in good health (CMV status not recorded). Some clones in this sample may be carry-over from other donors' samples. CDR3 sequence: CASSEKGSTAYNSPLHF. The CDR3 nucleotides read TGTGCCAGCAGTGAAAAGGGCTCGACGGCCTATAATTCACCCCTCCACTTT.